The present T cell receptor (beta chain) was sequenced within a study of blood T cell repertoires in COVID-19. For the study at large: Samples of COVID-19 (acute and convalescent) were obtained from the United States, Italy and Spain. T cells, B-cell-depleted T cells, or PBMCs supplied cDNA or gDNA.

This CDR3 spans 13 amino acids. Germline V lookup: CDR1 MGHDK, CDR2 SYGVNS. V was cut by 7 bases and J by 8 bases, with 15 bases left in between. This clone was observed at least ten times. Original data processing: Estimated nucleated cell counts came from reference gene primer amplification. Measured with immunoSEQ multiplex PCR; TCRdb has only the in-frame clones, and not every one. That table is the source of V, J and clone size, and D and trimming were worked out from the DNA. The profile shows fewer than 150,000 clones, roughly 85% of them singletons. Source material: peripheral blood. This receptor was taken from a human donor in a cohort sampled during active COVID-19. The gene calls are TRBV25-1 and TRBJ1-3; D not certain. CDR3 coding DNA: TGTGCCAGCACCCCCCGGGGTAAAGACACCATATATTTT. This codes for CASTPRGKDTIYF.